This T cell receptor beta chain is drawn from a study of T-cell memory formation after mild COVID-19. Study summary: Clusters were largely donor specific. General observations from the study: CD8+ contracting clones occupied EMRA, while CD4+ ones occupied mainly CM and EM. Pre-infection memory carried some responding clones, suggesting that cross-reactive memory joined.

The CDR3 loop spans 14 amino acids. Germline-derived CDR1 and CDR2 are SGHKS and YYEKEE (reference sequence). V lost 4 bases, J lost 8 bases, and 6 bases stayed unmatched. Each CDR3 protein is one row after TCRdb ran MiXCR on the 5' RACE reads. The table lists roughly 250,000 distinct CDR3 sequences, around 15% of them singletons, with 22% in the top ten. Points on this clonotype: Its specificity is unknown.

The TCR originated in a young man who had mild COVID-19 (a few samples of this study predate the infection). Cell type and time point are not known. Specimen: PBMCs or a T cell subset sorted from them (not recorded which). J is TRBJ1-4 and V is TRBV5-5; 9 bases align to TRBD1. CDR3 sequence reads: CASSRTGVDEKLFF. The CDR3 region has the DNA TGTGCCAGCAGCCGGACAGGGGTTGACGAAAAACTGTTTTTT. Full variable domain (missing parts from reference TRBV5-5 and TRBJ1-4): DAGVTQSPTHLIKTRGQQVTLRCSPISGHKSVSWYQQVLGQGPQFIFQYYEKEERGRGNFPDRFSARQFPNYSSELNVNALLLGDSALYLCASSRTGVDEKLFFGSGTQLSVL.